Reported below is one T cell receptor beta chain. This record comes from a study of blood T cell repertoires in COVID-19. As for the study in general: Nucleic acid was either cDNA or gDNA, and it came from T cells, B-cell-depleted T cells, or PBMCs.

Authors' data handling: How many nucleated cells were present was estimated from reference gene primer amplification. Clones were read by immunoSEQ multiplex PCR, and TCRdb kept only the in-frame ones, dropping some. V and J calls and clone size are copied from that table; D and trimming were computed from the DNA. The table records some 80,000 clones, about 90% of them present only once. The CDR3 is 15 residues long. Per germline, CDR1 SEHNR and CDR2 FQNEAQ (reference sequence). Losses at the gene ends were 5 bases for V and 1 base for J; bases not matched to a gene: 6. The genes are TRBV7-9 and TRBJ2-5, with 8 positions matching TRBD2. The TCR originated in a woman in her forties or fifties with active or convalescent COVID-19. The specimen was peripheral blood. The CDR3 loop reads CASSHLLAGQETQYF. The CDR3 nucleotides are TGTGCCAGCAGCCACCTTCTAGCGGGCCAAGAGACCCAGTACTTC.